This T cell receptor beta chain derives from a study of tumor-infiltrating lymphocytes in primary liver carcinoma. Across the study: Sequencing of the samples generated roughly 3.5 to 7.13 million productive TCRbeta reads, with similar yields across tissue types.

The CDR3 runs to 13 residues. Germline CDR1 SGHNT, CDR2 YENEEA. Of note for this clonotype: Sequence at one end of the junction differs from germline and may be a read error.

Researchers drew blood RNA from unsorted whole blood and extracted germline DNA as well. Making TCR beta cDNA involved approximately 0.5 ug total RNA and a constant-region primer. Modified slightly, ARM-PCR produced TCR beta libraries over three nested multiplex PCR rounds. Running 10 cycles apiece, the first two PCR rounds relied on TRBV1-TRBV30 forward primers together with a C-beta reverse primer. Using its own MiXCR run on the multiplex PCR reads, TCRdb lists one record per CDR3 protein. Of about 200,000 distinct CDR3 sequences in the sample, 65% were seen once. The specimen was peripheral blood. This TCR was sampled from a woman aged 55-70 years with primary liver carcinoma and hepatitis B virus infection. The rearrangement uses TRBV11-3 and TRBJ1-2; TRBD1 is a possible D gene (5 bases). In DNA form, the CDR3 reads TGTGCCATCAGCCCTCCACGGGGCTTAGGCTACACCTTC. Translated: CAISPPRGLGYTF.